This is a list of T cell receptor beta chains from one sample in a study of blood T cell repertoires in COVID-19. Sequencing was performed with immunoSEQ multiplex PCR; in TCRdb, only in-frame clones are kept and a portion is missing. The table lists 300,000 to 350,000 clones, 80% to 90% of them singletons. Input material: PBMCs or T cells enriched from blood (not recorded which). Receptors were obtained from a man under 40 who had recovered from COVID-19. Both conserved end residues are part of each CDR3. The D gene is left open where the match is weak. Not all rows give a size; the values are once, few, many and, for expanded clones, a class.

v_gene	j_gene	d_gene	abundance	CDR3nt	CDR3aa
TRBV30	TRBJ1-1	NA	NA	TGTGCCTGGAGTGGCGGGACGGTGAACACTGAAGCTTTCTTT	CAWSGGTVNTEAFF
TRBV5-6	TRBJ1-2	NA	NA	TGTGCCAGCAGCCAAGACAGGAACTATGGCTACACCTTC	CASSQDRNYGYTF
TRBV5-1	TRBJ2-7	TRBD1	NA	TGCGCCAGCAGCTGGGGGACAGCCTCCTACGAGCAGTACTTC	CASSWGTASYEQYF
TRBV2	TRBJ2-3	TRBD2	NA	TGTGCCAGCAGTAGACTAGCGGGGGGGTCAGATACGCAGTATTTT	CASSRLAGGSDTQYF
TRBV10-3	TRBJ1-1	NA	NA	TGTGCCATCGGGAGAGAGAACACTGAAGCTTTCTTT	CAIGRENTEAFF
TRBV19	TRBJ1-5	TRBD1	NA	TGTGCCAGTAGCCGGACAGGGGGCGCGTCTAGCAATCAGCCCCAGCATTTT	CASSRTGGASSNQPQHF
TRBV2	TRBJ1-4	TRBD1	NA	TGTGCCAGCAGGGTAGGGGGCGAAAAACTGTTTTTT	CASRVGGEKLFF
TRBV13	TRBJ1-3	NA	few	TGTGCCAGCAGCCTAAACCATCGACGGGCTGGAAACACCATATATTTT	CASSLNHRRAGNTIYF
TRBV5-6	TRBJ1-2	NA	NA	TGTGCCAGCAGCTTGGACATTCGGGGCTATGGCTACACCTTC	CASSLDIRGYGYTF
TRBV5-1	TRBJ1-1	NA	few	TGCGCCAGCAGCTTGGTAGCGGGGGTGAACACTGAAGCTTTCTTT	CASSLVAGVNTEAFF
TRBV2	TRBJ1-5	NA	NA	TGTGCCAGCCTCGGACAGCTCGGGCAGCCCCAGCATTTT	CASLGQLGQPQHF
TRBV19	TRBJ1-5	NA	once	TGTGCCAGTAACGCGGCGGGGAGGAGCAGCAATCAGCCCCAGCATTTT	CASNAAGRSSNQPQHF
TRBV29-1	TRBJ1-1	NA	NA	TGCAGCGTTGACGACAGGAACACTGAAGCTTTCTTT	CSVDDRNTEAFF
TRBV5-1	TRBJ1-2	NA	NA	TGCGCCAGCAGCTTGGAGTGGAAGTCCGCGGCTAACTATGGCTACACCTTC	CASSLEWKSAANYGYTF
TRBV27	TRBJ1-1	NA	NA	TGTGCCAGCAGCTCCCAGGGGTGGATGGAGACTGAAGCTTTCTTT	CASSSQGWMETEAFF
TRBV10-2	TRBJ1-1	NA	NA	TGCGCCAGCAAAGTCGGGGATGAAGCTTTCTTT	CASKVGDEAFF
TRBV24-1	TRBJ2-3	NA	NA	TGTGCCACCAGTGATTTACACGGTCCTATAGCGGCCCTAAGAGATACGCAGTATTTT	CATSDLHGPIAALRDTQYF
TRBV5-4	TRBJ2-2	NA	NA	TGTGCCAGCAGCTTAAGTCCCCACAGGGATACCGGGGAGCTGTTTTTT	CASSLSPHRDTGELFF
TRBV6-2/TRBV6-3	TRBJ1-5	TRBD1	NA	TGTGCCAGCAGTTACGCGAAAAGGACAGGCCTCTATAGCAATCAGCCCCAGCATTTT	CASSYAKRTGLYSNQPQHF
TRBV18	TRBJ2-2	TRBD2	NA	TGTGCCAGCTCATCGGGACTAGCGGGGAACGCCGGGGAGCTGTTTTTT	CASSSGLAGNAGELFF
TRBV13	TRBJ1-5	NA	NA	TGTGCCAGCAGCTTAGGGCGGCAGCCCCAGCATTTT	CASSLGRQPQHF
TRBV19	TRBJ2-5	NA	NA	TGTGCCAGTAGTAACGGGGAGACCCAGTACTTC	CASSNGETQYF
TRBV6-5	TRBJ2-2	NA	NA	TGTGCCAGCAGTAGAACAGGGTTCAACACCGGGGAGCTGTTTTTT	CASSRTGFNTGELFF
TRBV7-9	TRBJ2-7	TRBD2	NA	TGTGCCAGCAGCTTCATTGTAACGGGGGGAACCTACGAGCAGTACTTC	CASSFIVTGGTYEQYF
TRBV7-2	TRBJ1-2	TRBD1	NA	TGTGCCAGCAGAGCTAATCAGGGGGCGCTTGGCTACACCTTC	CASRANQGALGYTF
TRBV15	TRBJ2-7	NA	NA	TGTGCCACCAGCAGAGGAACCCGGGACAATCACTACGAGCAGTACTTC	CATSRGTRDNHYEQYF
TRBV29-1	TRBJ2-7	NA	NA	TGCAGCGTCCGGACAGACTACGAGCAGTACTTC	CSVRTDYEQYF
TRBV19	TRBJ1-5	TRBD1	NA	TGTGCCAGTAGCCACAGGGGGCCCAATCAGCCCCAGCATTTT	CASSHRGPNQPQHF
TRBV6-1	TRBJ1-2	NA	NA	TGTGCCAGCAGTGAAGGGGGGGTTTTTGGGTATGGCTACACCTTC	CASSEGGVFGYGYTF
TRBV13	TRBJ2-7	TRBD2	NA	TGTGCCAGCAGCTTAGCTAGCGGGGGTTCCCTTGTCGAGTACGAGCAGTACTTC	CASSLASGGSLVEYEQYF
TRBV2	TRBJ1-5	NA	NA	TGTGCCAGCAGTATGTACAGTCCAGCCCAGCCCCAGCATTTT	CASSMYSPAQPQHF
TRBV18	TRBJ2-2	NA	NA	TGTGCCAGCTCTCTAGCGCCCTCGGCGACCGGGGAGCTGTTTTTT	CASSLAPSATGELFF
TRBV23-1	TRBJ2-5	NA	NA	TGCGCCAGCAGTCAATCGGGGGGGCTGGGTGAGACCCAGTACTTC	CASSQSGGLGETQYF
TRBV6-5	TRBJ2-3	TRBD2	NA	TGTGCCAGCAGTTTTAGCGGGGGGGGCACAGATACGCAGTATTTT	CASSFSGGGTDTQYF
TRBV3-1/TRBV3-2	TRBJ2-3	NA	NA	TGTGCCAGCAGCCTGCGGGGAGCCAGCACAGATACGCAGTATTTT	CASSLRGASTDTQYF